This TCR beta chain was recovered during a study of T cell responses to AZD1222 COVID-19 vaccine. The study, taken as a whole, reports: The CD4 TCRs associated with vaccination extended across spike and predominated at 160-218 and 743-854.

CDR3 length equals 13 residues. V lost 1 base to trimming and J lost 5 bases, with 8 bases between them. The V gene's germline CDR1 is LNHNV and CDR2 YYDKDF (reference sequence). Concerning this clone itself: Its antigen is not identified.

The method was immunoSEQ multiplex PCR; TCRdb's version includes in-frame clones alone and lacks a portion of them. The repertoire consists of 75,000 to 100,000 clones, with around 88% occurring once and the leading ten covering about 9.4%. The chain uses TRBV15 and TRBJ1-2, with D unclear. Material: peripheral blood, obtained on day 0 of MenACWY control vaccination. The receptor was isolated from an adult in good health. CDR3 bases: TGTGCCACCAGCAGAGGTCGCTGGTATGGCTACACCTTC. Amino acids: CATSRGRWYGYTF.